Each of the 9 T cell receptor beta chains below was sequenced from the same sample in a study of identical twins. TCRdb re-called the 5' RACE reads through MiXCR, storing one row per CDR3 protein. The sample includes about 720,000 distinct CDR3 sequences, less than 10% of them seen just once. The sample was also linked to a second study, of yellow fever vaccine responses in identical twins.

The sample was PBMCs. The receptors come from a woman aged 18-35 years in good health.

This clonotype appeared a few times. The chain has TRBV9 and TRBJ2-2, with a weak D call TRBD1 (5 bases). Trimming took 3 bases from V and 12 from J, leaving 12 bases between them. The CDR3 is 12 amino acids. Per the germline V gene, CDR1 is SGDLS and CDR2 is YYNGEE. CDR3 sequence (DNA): TGTGCCAGCAGCGAGACAGTGGGGCAGCTGTTTTTT. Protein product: CASSETVGQLFF.

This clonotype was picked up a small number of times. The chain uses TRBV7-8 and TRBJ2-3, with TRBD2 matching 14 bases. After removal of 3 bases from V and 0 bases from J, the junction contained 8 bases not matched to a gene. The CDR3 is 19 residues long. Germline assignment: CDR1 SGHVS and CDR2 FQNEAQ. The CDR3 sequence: CASSLGLAGARASTDTQYF. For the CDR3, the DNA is TGTGCCAGCAGCTTGGGACTAGCGGGGGCTCGTGCTAGCACAGATACGCAGTATTTT.

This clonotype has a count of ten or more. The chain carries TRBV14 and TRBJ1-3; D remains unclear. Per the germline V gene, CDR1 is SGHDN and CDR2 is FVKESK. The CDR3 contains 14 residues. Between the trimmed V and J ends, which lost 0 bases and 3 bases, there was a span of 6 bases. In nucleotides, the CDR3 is TGTGCCAGCAGCCAAGATCAGTTTGGAAACACCATATATTTT. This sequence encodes CASSQDQFGNTIYF. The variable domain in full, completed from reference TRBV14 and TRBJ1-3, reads EAGVTQFPSHSVIEKGQTVTLRCDPISGHDNLYWYRRVMGKEIKFLLHFVKESKQDESGMPNNRFLAERTGGTYSTLKVQPAELEDSGVYFCASSQDQFGNTIYFGEGSWLTVV.

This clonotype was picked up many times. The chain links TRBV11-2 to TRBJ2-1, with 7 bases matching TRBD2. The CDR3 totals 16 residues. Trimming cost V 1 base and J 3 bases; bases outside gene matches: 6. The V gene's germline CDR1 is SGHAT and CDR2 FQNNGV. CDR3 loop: CASSLVRASGYNEQFF. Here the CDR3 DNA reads TGTGCCAGCAGCTTAGTCCGGGCTAGCGGCTACAATGAGCAGTTCTTC.

CDR3 amino acids: CSAPDERETYNEQFF. The CDR3 nucleotides read TGCAGTGCGCCGGACGAGCGGGAGACCTACAATGAGCAGTTCTTC. This sequence joins TRBV20-1 and TRBJ2-1; 8 bases match TRBD2. V was clipped by 6 bases and J by 2 bases; unmatched bases: 9. The CDR3 totals 15 residues. Looked up from germline, CDR1 is DFQATT and CDR2 is SNEGSKA (reference sequence).

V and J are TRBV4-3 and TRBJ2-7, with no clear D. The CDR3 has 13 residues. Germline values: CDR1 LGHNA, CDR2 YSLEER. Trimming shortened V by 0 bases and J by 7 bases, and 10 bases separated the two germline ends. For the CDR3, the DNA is TGCGCCAGCAGCCAAGAAAGAGATTTAGAGCAGTACTTC. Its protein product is CASSQERDLEQYF.

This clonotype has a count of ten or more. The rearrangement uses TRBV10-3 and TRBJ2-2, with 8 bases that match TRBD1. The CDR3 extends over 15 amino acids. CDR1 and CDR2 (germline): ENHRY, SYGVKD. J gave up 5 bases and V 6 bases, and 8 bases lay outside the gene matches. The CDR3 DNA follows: TGTGCCATCAGGGGACAGGCGGTGGAAACCGGGGAGCTGTTTTTT. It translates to CAIRGQAVETGELFF.

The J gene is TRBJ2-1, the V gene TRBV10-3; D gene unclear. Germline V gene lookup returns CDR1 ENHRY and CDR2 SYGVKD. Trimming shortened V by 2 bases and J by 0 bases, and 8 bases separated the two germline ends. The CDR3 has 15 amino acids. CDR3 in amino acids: CAISERQYSYNEQFF. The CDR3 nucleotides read TGTGCCATCAGTGAGCGGCAGTACTCCTACAATGAGCAGTTCTTC.

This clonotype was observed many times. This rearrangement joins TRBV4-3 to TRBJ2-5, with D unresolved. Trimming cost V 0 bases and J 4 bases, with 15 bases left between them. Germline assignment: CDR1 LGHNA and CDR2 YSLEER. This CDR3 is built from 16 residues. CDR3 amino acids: CASSQDLPVARETQYF. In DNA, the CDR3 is TGCGCCAGCAGCCAAGATCTCCCGGTAGCTAGAGAGACCCAGTACTTC.